This is a list of T cell receptor beta chains from one sample in a study of blood T cell repertoires in COVID-19. TCRdb keeps only in-frame clones here, not all; method: immunoSEQ multiplex PCR. The sample consists of 250,000 to 300,000 clones, roughly 85% of them appearing once. Sequenced: peripheral blood. The receptors derive from a woman aged 18-29 years with acute or convalescent COVID-19. Both conserved end residues are part of each CDR3. D genes are given only for firm matches. Rows may omit the clone size; those that give it use once, few, many or a size class.

abundance	len	v_gene	d_gene	j_gene	CDR3nt	CDR3aa
once	15	TRBV29-1	-	TRBJ2-3	TGCAGCGTTGTAGGGGGGGACCCAAGCACAGATACGCAGTATTTT	CSVVGGDPSTDTQYF
-	12	TRBV30	-	TRBJ1-2	TGTGCCTGGGGAAGCGGGAACTATGGCTACACCTTC	CAWGSGNYGYTF
-	19	TRBV10-3	TRBD1	TRBJ1-2	TGTGCCATCAGTGGCCCACCCGGGACAGGACCCCTAGCTAACTATGGCTACACCTTC	CAISGPPGTGPLANYGYTF
once	12	TRBV27	-	TRBJ2-7	TGTGCCAGCAGGACAGGATACTACGAGCAGTACTTC	CASRTGYYEQYF
-	13	TRBV29-1	-	TRBJ2-2	TGCAGCGTTGAAGATTTGGAGGGCGGGGAGCTGTTTTTT	CSVEDLEGGELFF
few	18	TRBV19	TRBD1	TRBJ1-2	TGTGCCAGTAGTATCCGGGCGGACAGGGGGCTGAGGGACTATGGCTACACCTTC	CASSIRADRGLRDYGYTF
-	19	TRBV13	TRBD1	TRBJ1-3	TGTGCCAGCAGCTTACAGGGACAGGGGGCCTTGTCCTTTGGAAACACCATATATTTT	CASSLQGQGALSFGNTIYF
-	16	TRBV27	TRBD1	TRBJ1-5	TGTGCCAGCAGTCAAAATACAGGGGTAAGCAATCAGCCCCAGCATTTT	CASSQNTGVSNQPQHF
-	13	TRBV7-7	-	TRBJ2-3	TGTGCTAGCAGCTTAGACTACACAGATACGCAGTATTTT	CASSLDYTDTQYF
-	15	TRBV13	TRBD1	TRBJ1-1	TGTGCCAGCAGCTTGACAGGGGGCTGGAACACTGAAGCTTTCTTT	CASSLTGGWNTEAFF
once	17	TRBV27	TRBD2	TRBJ2-7	TGTGCCAGCAGTCCAAGACTAGCGGGAGTACTGTTCAACGAGCAGTACTTC	CASSPRLAGVLFNEQYF
-	15	TRBV4-1	-	TRBJ2-7	TGCGCCAGCAGCCAGAGCATGACAGTTAACTACGAGCAGTACTTC	CASSQSMTVNYEQYF
-	14	TRBV14	-	TRBJ2-1	TGTGCCAGCAGCCTTTCCCCGAATAGCAATGAGCAGTTCTTC	CASSLSPNSNEQFF
-	13	TRBV11-3	TRBD2	TRBJ2-1	TGTGCCAGCAGCTTCGGACTAGACAATGAGCAGTTCTTC	CASSFGLDNEQFF
-	13	TRBV6-1	-	TRBJ2-2	TGTGCCAGCAAAACTGAGGGAGCCGGGGAGCTGTTTTTT	CASKTEGAGELFF